The next 24 T cell receptor beta chains were all read from a single sample in a study of a mutant IDH1 vaccine in newly diagnosed glioma. TCRdb's copy holds only in-frame clones and misses some; the assay was immunoSEQ multiplex PCR. The sample shows just over 65,000 clones, 84% of them seen only once. These receptors lack a known antigen. As for time point: week 23, last vaccination. Each vaccine dose was 300 ug of mutant IDH1 20-mer peptide, with topical imiquimod. The source material was PBMCs, sampled from a glioma patient whose treatment included an IDH1 peptide vaccine. The receptors were gathered from a man between 18 and 29 years old with glioma.

This sequence joins TRBV7-2 and TRBJ1-5; TRBD1 aligns across 9 bases. The CDR3 extends over 14 amino acids. Trimming at V came to 3 bases and at J to 5 bases, leaving 2 bases not matched to a gene. CDR1 is SGHTA, CDR2 FQGNSA, per germline. Here the CDR3 DNA reads TGTGCCAGCAGCTTGGACAGGGGACATCAGCCCCAGCATTTT. This encodes CASSLDRGHQPQHF.

V usage is TRBV29-1 and J usage is TRBJ1-1, with D unresolved. This CDR3 region has 14 residues. Germline V gene data show CDR1 as SQVTM and CDR2 as ANQGSEA. V lost 3 bases and J lost 7, with 18 bases in between. CDR3 sequence: CSVERLLSYSEAFF. DNA of the CDR3: TGCAGCGTTGAGCGTCTCCTTTCTTATAGTGAAGCTTTCTTT.

This chain uses TRBV19 with TRBJ2-1; D is undetermined. With 4 bases removed from V and 10 bases from J, the gap between germline ends came to 8 bases. CDR1 and CDR2 from the germline V gene are LNHDA and SQIVND (reference sequence). The CDR3 covers 11 residues. The CDR3 DNA follows: TGTGCCAGTAGTAAATTGCGGGAGCAGTTCTTC. This gives the protein CASSKLREQFF.

The chain links TRBV19 to TRBJ1-1, with a tentative D call TRBD1 (6 bases). Germline CDR1 LNHDA, CDR2 SQIVND (reference sequence). V lost 8 bases and J 4 bases, leaving 11 bases between the germline ends. The CDR3 has 12 amino acids. The CDR3 nucleotides are TGTGCCAGTGGAACAGGGTCCACTGAAGCTTTCTTT. Its protein product is CASGTGSTEAFF.

The rearrangement joins TRBV7-8 to TRBJ2-5; 8 bases are shared with TRBD2. The ends lost 2 bases at V and 1 base at J; junction bases unmatched: 6. Germline V gene data show CDR1 as SGHVS and CDR2 as FQNEAQ. This CDR3 region has 16 residues. The CDR3 loop reads CASSLLLLAGQETQYF. CDR3 coding DNA: TGTGCCAGCAGCTTATTACTCCTAGCGGGCCAAGAGACCCAGTACTTC.

This clone was detected a few times. V gene TRBV29-1 combines with J gene TRBJ1-2, with D unresolved. Germline values: CDR1 SQVTM, CDR2 ANQGSEA. The CDR3 runs 11 residues. Deletions cut 6 bases from V and 2 bases from J, with 7 bases between. The CDR3 region has the DNA TGCAGCGTACACTTGAACTATGGCTACACCTTC. It yields the protein CSVHLNYGYTF. Filled out from reference TRBV29-1 and TRBJ1-2, the complete variable domain reads SAVISQKPSRDICQRGTSLTIQCQVDSQVTMMFWYRQQPGQSLTLIATANQGSEATYESGFVIDKFPISRPNLTFSTLTVSNMSPEDSSIYLCSVHLNYGYTFGSGTRLTVV.

The rearrangement links TRBV7-2 to TRBJ1-5; D is ambiguous. The germline CDR1 and CDR2 sequences are SGHTA and FQGNSA. V was trimmed by 3 bases and J by 10 bases, leaving 10 bases between them. The CDR3 loop spans 12 amino acids. The CDR3 DNA sequence: TGTGCCAGCAGCTTCCCAAGAGGCCCCCAGCATTTT. It is translated as CASSFPRGPQHF.

The chain recombines TRBV5-4 with TRBJ2-5, with TRBD1 matching 12 bases. The CDR3 covers 16 residues. CDR1 and CDR2 (germline): SGHNT, YYREEE (reference sequence). Trimming took 4 bases from V and 5 from J; bases not matched to a gene: 9. CDR3 nucleotides: TGTGCCAGCAGCCCAGGGACAGGGGGCAGTAGGGAGACCCAGTACTTC. This sequence encodes CASSPGTGGSRETQYF.

This rearrangement joins TRBV27 to TRBJ2-3; tentative D call: TRBD2 (6 bases). Trimming shortened V by 6 bases and J by 4 bases, and 17 bases separated the two germline ends. This CDR3 spans 15 amino acids. CDR1 and CDR2 from the germline V gene are MNHEY and SMNVEV (reference sequence). CDR3 region: CASRGSGSGADTQYF. CDR3 in DNA: TGTGCCAGCAGAGGTAGTGGGTCGGGAGCAGATACGCAGTATTTT.

The chain joins TRBV6-1 to TRBJ1-1; 7 bases match TRBD1. The CDR3 has 13 amino acids. With 8 bases clipped from V and 2 bases from J, the junction kept 5 bases outside the gene matches. Germline assignment: CDR1 MNHNS and CDR2 SASEGT. The CDR3 loop is CASRTGGNTEAFF. CDR3 nucleotide sequence: TGTGCCAGCCGGACAGGAGGCAACACTGAAGCTTTCTTT.

This clone was counted a single time. Other DNA variants within this sample encode the same CDR3. This sequence joins TRBV18 and TRBJ1-1, with D perhaps TRBD1 (6 bases). Germline-derived CDR1 and CDR2 are KGHSH and LQKENI. The CDR3 spans 15 residues. V was cut by 0 bases and J by 0 bases, with 8 bases left in between. CDR3 protein: CASSPPRGLNTEAFF. The CDR3 DNA reads as TGTGCCAGCTCACCACCTCGGGGGCTGAACACTGAAGCTTTCTTT.

This clone came up once. The chain carries TRBV9 and TRBJ2-5; 10 bases map to TRBD2. This CDR3 region has 15 residues. Trimming took 4 bases from V and 0 from J; bases not matched to a gene: 3. Germline V lookup: CDR1 SGDLS, CDR2 YYNGEE. CDR3 amino acids: CASSLSGGDQETQYF. The CDR3 coding sequence is TGTGCCAGCAGCCTAAGCGGGGGGGACCAAGAGACCCAGTACTTC.

The chain links TRBV15 to TRBJ1-4; 7 bases align to TRBD1. Germline assignment: CDR1 LNHNV and CDR2 YYDKDF (reference sequence). CDR3 length: 14 residues. The J segment lost 7 bases and the V segment lost 1 base, leaving 3 bases of the junction unmatched. The CDR3 coding sequence is TGTGCCACCAGCAGAGGGGGACAGCCTGAAAAACTGTTTTTT. Translated, it gives CATSRGGQPEKLFF. Supplemented by reference TRBV15 and TRBJ1-4, the full variable domain reads DAMVIQNPRYQVTQFGKPVTLSCSQTLNHNVMYWYQQKSSQAPKLLFHYYDKDFNNEADTPDNFQSRRPNTSFCFLDIRSPGLGDTAMYLCATSRGGQPEKLFFGSGTQLSVL.

This clone was counted a few times. CDR3 sequence reads: CASSKGQENEQFF. The CDR3, as DNA: TGTGCCAGCAGCAAGGGACAGGAGAATGAGCAGTTCTTC. The rearrangement uses TRBV5-4 and TRBJ2-1; TRBD1 matches 8 bases. The CDR3 covers 13 residues. The junction had 4 bases not matched to a gene; V was cut back by 4 bases and J by 7 bases. CDR1 is SGHNT and CDR2 is YYREEE in the germline V gene (reference sequence).

In regard to this clone: A read error may produce the germline difference seen at one junction end. The rearrangement joins TRBV7-7 to TRBJ2-3; no reliable D call. The CDR3 sequence is 15 residues long. The germline V gene has CDR1 SSHAT and CDR2 FNYEAQ (reference sequence). This CDR3 reads CASSLGRSWQDTQYF. The CDR3 nucleotides read TGTGCTAGCAGCTTGGGCCGGTCCTGGCAGGATACGCAGTATTTT.

The genes are TRBV2 and TRBJ2-3, with 7 bases identical to TRBD1. The CDR3 loop spans 13 amino acids. Germline V gene lookup returns CDR1 SNHLY and CDR2 FYNNEI. J lost 3 bases, V lost 7 bases, and 4 bases had no gene match. This chain's CDR3 is CASKGQLTDTQYF. The CDR3 region has the DNA TGTGCCAGCAAGGGACAGCTTACAGATACGCAGTATTTT.

This chain connects TRBV19 to TRBJ1-2, with 9 bases aligning to TRBD1. V shed 6 bases and J 4 bases; nucleotides not matched to a gene: 9. This CDR3 comprises 15 residues. The germline CDR1 and CDR2 sequences are LNHDA and SQIVND (reference sequence). The CDR3 nucleotides are TGTGCCAGTAGGATTAGGACAGGGGACACCTATGGCTACACCTTC. Protein: CASRIRTGDTYGYTF.

This sequence joins TRBV10-3 and TRBJ2-7; no firm D call. The germline V and J ends were trimmed by 3 bases and 3 bases, with 6 bases remaining between them. The CDR3 is made up of 12 amino acids. The germline gives CDR1 ENHRY, CDR2 SYGVKD. The CDR3: CAISDGLYEQYF. The CDR3 DNA reads as TGTGCCATCAGTGATGGCCTCTACGAGCAGTACTTC.

The rearrangement joins TRBV27 to TRBJ1-2; D remains ambiguous. Germline CDR1 reads MNHEY; CDR2 reads SMNVEV (reference sequence). The V end lost 2 bases, the J end lost 3 bases, and 19 bases lay between the germline ends. This CDR3 region has 17 residues. CDR3 sequence reads: CASSLGMDRYMDYGYTF. The CDR3 nucleotides read TGTGCCAGCAGTTTAGGAATGGACCGCTACATGGACTATGGCTACACCTTC.

This clone has just one count. The rearrangement links TRBV27 to TRBJ1-1; perhaps TRBD1 as D (6 bases). V was shortened by 6 bases and J by 6 bases, with 14 bases between the two germline ends. Per the germline V gene, CDR1 is MNHEY and CDR2 is SMNVEV (reference sequence). CDR3 length: 13 residues. In DNA, the CDR3 is TGTGCCAGCAGACTACAGGGTTTCCCTGAAGCTTTCTTT. It yields the protein CASRLQGFPEAFF.

The chain couples TRBV6-5 to TRBJ1-3; no reliable D call. CDR1 is MNHEY and CDR2 is SVGAGI in the germline V gene. CDR3 length: 12 residues. V was cut by 5 bases and J by 2 bases, with 4 bases left in between. The CDR3 DNA sequence: TGTGCCAGCAGTGCAGCTGGAAACACCATATATTTT. Encoded protein: CASSAAGNTIYF.

This clone was found once. The chain combines TRBV7-2 with TRBJ2-1, with 10 bases lining up with TRBD1. V dropped 5 bases and J dropped 6; count of bases not matched to a gene: 4. Germline CDR1 reads SGHTA; CDR2 reads FQGNSA. This CDR3 has 14 amino acids. The CDR3 loop is CASSPRTGGNEQFF. In nucleotides, the CDR3 is TGTGCCAGCAGCCCGAGGACAGGGGGCAATGAGCAGTTCTTC.

The V and J genes are TRBV6-6 and TRBJ2-1; TRBD2 matches 10 bases. This CDR3 is built from 15 residues. The germline V gene encodes CDR1 MNHNY and CDR2 SVGAGI (reference sequence). The ends lost 4 bases at V and 8 bases at J; junction bases unmatched: 8. CDR3 amino acids: CASSSSGGYSHEQFF. CDR3 in DNA: TGTGCCAGCAGTTCTAGCGGGGGATATAGCCATGAGCAGTTCTTC.

The chain couples TRBV5-6 to TRBJ1-4; 8 positions match TRBD1. CDR3 length: 18 amino acids. Germline V CDR1 and CDR2: SGHDT, YYEEEE. The ends lost 4 bases at V and 1 base at J; junction bases unmatched: 12. The CDR3 DNA reads TGTGCCAGCAGCCCTGTCCGAGACAGGGGAAGAACTAATGAAAAACTGTTTTTT. This sequence encodes CASSPVRDRGRTNEKLFF.